A single sample gave rise to the 28 T cell receptor beta chains below, sequenced in a study of blood T cells in healthy people across ages. Using a J-beta primer mix together with a sample-barcoded 5' primer, a second PCR was run for about 6 to 11 cycles. In TCRdb, the 5' RACE reads were re-called with MiXCR into one record per CDR3 protein. This repertoire shows fewer than 750,000 distinct CDR3 sequences, roughly half found once; its top ten account for about 13%. The sequenced material came from blood. These receptors were taken from a woman aged 80 or over in good health.

The V gene is TRBV5-1, the J gene TRBJ2-7, with D perhaps TRBD1 or TRBD2 (5 bases each). Trimming left V 4 bases short and J 3 bases short, with 14 bases between. Germline V gene lookup returns CDR1 SGHRS and CDR2 YFSETQ. The CDR3 extends over 14 amino acids. The CDR3 DNA sequence: TGCGCCAGCAGCGCCGGGGCTTTATTCTACGAGCAGTACTTC. Protein: CASSAGALFYEQYF.

The V and J genes are TRBV6-1 and TRBJ2-3, with TRBD2 matching over 10 bases. This CDR3 has 15 residues. Germline V lookup: CDR1 MNHNS, CDR2 SASEGT. After removal of 2 bases from V and 4 bases from J, the junction contained 3 bases not matched to a gene. This CDR3 is CASSELAGVPDTQYF. CDR3 nucleotides: TGTGCCAGCAGTGAACTAGCGGGGGTCCCAGATACGCAGTATTTT.

This chain joins TRBV29-1 and TRBJ1-1; 7 bases fit TRBD1. The germline CDR1 and CDR2 sequences are SQVTM and ANQGSEA. CDR3 length: 12 residues. V dropped 6 bases and J dropped 8; count of bases not matched to a gene: 9. CDR3 coding DNA: TGCAGCGTAGTACCCGACAGGGTAGAAGCTTTCTTT. Encoded protein: CSVVPDRVEAFF.

With respect to this clonotype: Relative to the germline gene, one junction end is altered; a read error may explain this. The chain links TRBV12-3 or TRBV12-4 to TRBJ1-4, with D unresolved. CDR3 length: 11 residues. CDR3 residues: CASMENEKLFF. The CDR3 DNA is TGTGCCAGCATGGAGAATGAAAAATTGTTTTTT.

The chain combines TRBV12-3 or TRBV12-4 with TRBJ1-1; TRBD1 agrees at 8 bases. This CDR3 is 17 amino acids long. The junction had 12 bases not matched to a gene; V was cut back by 6 bases and J by 0 bases. Here the CDR3 DNA reads TGTGCCAGCAGGTACGGTGATCACAGGGGGTTGAACACTGAAGCTTTCTTT. This encodes CASRYGDHRGLNTEAFF.

For this clonotype: Given a much more abundant clone one base away, this may be a read error. The gene calls are TRBV29-1 and TRBJ1-2, with a weak D call TRBD1 (5 bases). Per germline, CDR1 SQVTM and CDR2 ANQGSEA. The CDR3 is 13 residues long. V gave up 7 bases and J gave up 7 bases, with 19 bases separating them. The CDR3 DNA is TGCAGCGCTGCAACCGGGACCCGGGGTGGCTACACCTTC. Protein sequence: CSAATGTRGGYTF.

With regard to this clonotype: A much larger clone sits a single nucleotide away, making a read error possible. This sequence joins TRBV20-1 and TRBJ2-1; TRBD2 matches at 14 bases. CDR3 length: 17 residues. The V gene end was trimmed by 1 base and the J gene end by 4 bases; junction bases not matched to a gene: 6. Germline CDR1 reads DFQATT; CDR2 reads SNEGSKA (reference sequence). The CDR3 DNA reads as TGCAGTGCTAGAGGCGAGACTAGCGGGAGGGGGTACAATGAGCAGTTCTTC. As protein: CSARGETSGRGYNEQFF.

This clonotype has at least ten counts. The CDR3 loop is CSVDTSGSGYTQYF. In DNA form, the CDR3 reads TGCAGCGTTGATACTAGCGGGAGTGGATATACGCAGTATTTT. This chain uses TRBV29-1 with TRBJ2-3; 11 nucleotides align to TRBD2. The CDR3 extends over 14 amino acids. Germline CDR1 is SQVTM and CDR2 is ANQGSEA. V shed 3 bases, J shed 7 bases, and the junction held 6 bases outside the gene matches.

V gene TRBV12-3 or TRBV12-4 combines with J gene TRBJ1-1; D is perhaps TRBD1 (6 bases). Trimming removed 6 bases at V and 1 base at J, with 15 bases between. The CDR3 is 15 residues long. CDR3 sequence reads: CASSSTGPKNTEAFF. CDR3 in DNA: TGTGCCAGCAGCTCCACAGGGCCAAAGAACACTGAAGCTTTCTTT.

V usage is TRBV7-2 and J usage is TRBJ2-7; TRBD2 might be the D (6 bases). Trimming removed 3 bases from V and 3 bases from J, with 15 bases in between. This CDR3 region has 15 residues. Looked up from germline, CDR1 is SGHTA and CDR2 is FQGNSA. The CDR3 here is CASSFLERAGYEQYF. For the CDR3, the DNA is TGTGCCAGCAGCTTCCTTGAGCGGGCGGGCTACGAGCAGTACTTC. The whole variable domain, filled in from reference TRBV7-2 and TRBJ2-7, reads GAGVSQSPSNKVTEKGKDVELRCDPISGHTALYWYRQSLGQGLEFLIYFQGNSAPDKSGLPSDRFSAERTGGSVSTLTIQRTQQEDSAVYLCASSFLERAGYEQYFGPGTRLTVT.

V gene TRBV4-1 combines with J gene TRBJ2-5, with D possibly TRBD1 on 6 matching bases. The CDR3 totals 15 residues. The V gene lost 3 bases and the J gene lost 1 base, with 12 bases spanning the gap. CDR1 and CDR2 from the germline V gene are MGHRA and YSYEKL. The CDR3 DNA follows: TGCGCCAGCAGCCATGGGGACACTTTCCAAGAGACCCAGTACTTC. This codes for CASSHGDTFQETQYF.

In this sample, this clonotype turned up once. The chain employs TRBV6-5 and TRBJ2-4, with 12 nucleotides matching TRBD1. The tail of the sequence fits TRBJ2-7 better, so the J call may be wrong. CDR1 MNHEY and CDR2 SVGAGI come from the germline V gene. CDR3 size: 18 residues. The CDR3 DNA reads as TGTGCCAGCAGTTCACTATTCAACACCGGGACAGGGGGCGACGAGCAGTACTTC. Translation: CASSSLFNTGTGGDEQYF.

This clonotype was detected a few times. V and J are TRBV5-1 and TRBJ2-3; D call uncertain. The V end lost 1 base, the J end lost 0 bases, and 15 bases lay between the germline ends. The CDR3 runs 17 residues. CDR1 and CDR2 from the germline V gene are SGHRS and YFSETQ. In nucleotides, the CDR3 is TGCGCCAGCAGCTTGTCCTTAGGCCGGCCTAGCACAGATACGCAGTATTTT. It encodes CASSLSLGRPSTDTQYF.

On this clonotype: A much larger clone is a single base away; this may be a read error. V and J are TRBV5-1 and TRBJ1-6, with D uncertain. CDR1 is SGHRS and CDR2 is YFSETQ in the germline V gene. Trimming removed 4 bases from V and 14 bases from J, with 19 bases in between. The CDR3 sequence is 14 residues long. CDR3 bases: TGCGCCAGCAGCGTGACGGCAGTCAAAGGCACCCTCCACTTT. Its protein is CASSVTAVKGTLHF.

As DNA, the CDR3 is TGTGCCATCAGTGGATATGACAGGTCCGGCACAGATACGCAGTATTTT. Translated, it gives CAISGYDRSGTDTQYF. The V call is TRBV10-3, the J call TRBJ2-3; the D gene is possibly TRBD1 (6 bases). The V gene's germline CDR1 is ENHRY and CDR2 SYGVKD. The V gene lost 4 bases and the J gene lost 1 base, with 15 bases spanning the gap. The CDR3 has 16 amino acids.

The sample holds many counts of this clonotype. The chain couples TRBV7-2 to TRBJ2-7, with a tentative D call TRBD1 (5 bases). Germline assignment: CDR1 SGHTA and CDR2 FQGNSA. This CDR3 has 14 amino acids. Trimming removed 0 bases from V and 4 bases from J, with 10 bases in between. The CDR3 DNA follows: TGTGCCAGCAGCTTAGCAGGGGCGCTTTACGAGCAGTACTTC. This codes for CASSLAGALYEQYF.

This clonotype was counted only a few times. V is TRBV25-1 and J is TRBJ2-2; no reliable D call. The CDR3 length is 12 residues. Per germline, CDR1 MGHDK and CDR2 SYGVNS. With 7 bases removed from V and 5 bases from J, the gap between germline ends came to 8 bases. The CDR3 loop is CASTVGTGELFF. CDR3 in DNA: TGTGCCAGCACTGTGGGTACCGGGGAGCTGTTTTTT. Full variable domain (remainder filled in from reference TRBV25-1 and TRBJ2-2): EADIYQTPRYLVIGTGKKITLECSQTMGHDKMYWYQQDPGMELHLIHYSYGVNSTEKGDLSSESTVSRIRTEHFPLTLESARPSHTSQYLCASTVGTGELFFGEGSRLTVL.

The chain joins TRBV4-3 to TRBJ2-7, with no clear D. From germline, CDR1 is LGHNA and CDR2 YSLEER. Trimming left V 1 base short and J 0 bases short, with 10 bases between. The CDR3 length is 15 residues. The CDR3 bases are TGCGCCAGCAGCCAAGGTCTCGGGCCCTCCTACGAGCAGTACTTC. This encodes CASSQGLGPSYEQYF.

This clonotype occurred many times. The V and J genes are TRBV5-1 and TRBJ2-3, with D perhaps TRBD2 (6 bases). This CDR3 has 16 residues. The germline gives CDR1 SGHRS, CDR2 YFSETQ. V was cut by 4 bases and J by 6 bases, with 21 bases left in between. The CDR3 bases are TGCGCCAGCAGCATGGGGACTCCAATGAGGGTGGATACGCAGTATTTT. As protein: CASSMGTPMRVDTQYF.

CDR3 nucleotides: TGTGCCAGCAGCCTAGGTCCCTTCCCTGCAGATACGCAGTATTTT. Its protein product is CASSLGPFPADTQYF. This chain links TRBV3-1 with TRBJ2-3; D is undetermined. V lost 4 bases and J 4 bases, leaving 15 bases between the germline ends. The CDR3 loop spans 15 amino acids. Looked up from germline, CDR1 is LGHDT and CDR2 is YNNKEL (reference sequence).

As for this clonotype: This may arise from a read error, as a much more abundant clone is one base away. This sequence joins TRBV27 and TRBJ2-4; D could derive from TRBD1 or TRBD2 (5 bases each). The J call is doubtful: the DNA matches TRBJ2-7 better. The CDR3 covers 14 residues. Germline CDR1 reads MNHEY; CDR2 reads SMNVEV (reference sequence). The chain's CDR3 is CAGPTAWDEYEQYF. DNA for the CDR3: TGTGCCGGCCCCACCGCCTGGGACGAGTACGAGCAGTACTTC.

The V gene is TRBV7-9, the J gene TRBJ2-7, with unresolved D. CDR1 SEHNR and CDR2 FQNEAQ come from the germline V gene (reference sequence). The CDR3 runs to 13 residues. The V and J ends lost 5 bases and 5 bases respectively, with 13 bases between them. CDR3 coding DNA: TGTGCCAGCAGCCCACAGCAGGTTGACGAGCAGTACTTC. Protein product: CASSPQQVDEQYF. The full variable domain, with the rest looked up from reference TRBV7-9 and TRBJ2-7, is DTGVSQNPRHKITKRGQNVTFRCDPISEHNRLYWYRQTLGQGPEFLTYFQNEAQLEKSRLLSDRFSAERPKGSFSTLEIQRTEQGDSAMYLCASSPQQVDEQYFGPGTRLTVT.

V usage is TRBV6-1 and J usage is TRBJ2-5; D is uncertain. The V end was cut by 8 bases, the J end by 3 bases, with 13 bases between. The CDR3 covers 13 residues. Germline V gives CDR1 MNHNS, CDR2 SASEGT. CDR3 DNA sequence: TGTGCCAGCCTCAGGAGTCTCAAAGAGACCCAGTACTTC. Its translation is CASLRSLKETQYF.

With regard to this clonotype: This may be a read error: a much more frequent sequence differs by one nucleotide. CDR3 DNA sequence: TGTGCCAGCAAAATGCGGGGTAGGACCTATGGCTACACCTTC. Residues: CASKMRGRTYGYTF. The genes are TRBV2 and TRBJ1-2; no reliable D call. The CDR3 contains 14 residues. Germline values: CDR1 SNHLY, CDR2 FYNNEI. The V end lost 7 bases, the J end lost 4 bases, and 16 bases lay between the germline ends.

This clonotype was counted many times. For the CDR3, the DNA is TGTGCCAGCAAGTGGGCTAAGCCCTACAATGAGCAGTTCTTC. Translation: CASKWAKPYNEQFF. The chain employs TRBV28 and TRBJ2-1, with unresolved D. The germline V gene encodes CDR1 MDHEN and CDR2 SYDVKM. V lost 7 bases and J 2 bases, leaving 12 bases between the germline ends. The CDR3 is made up of 14 amino acids.

This clonotype was counted a few times. The chain carries TRBV2 and TRBJ2-7; D may match TRBD1 or TRBD2 (6 bases each). This CDR3 has 13 residues. The germline V gene has CDR1 SNHLY and CDR2 FYNNEI. Deletions cut 7 bases from V and 4 bases from J, with 14 bases between. CDR3 residues: CASKGGQPYEQYF. In DNA form, the CDR3 reads TGTGCCAGCAAGGGAGGACAGCCTTACGAGCAGTACTTC.

The rearrangement joins TRBV7-3 to TRBJ1-1; TRBD1 is a possible D gene (5 bases). V lost 2 bases and J 4 bases, leaving 11 bases between the germline ends. The CDR3 totals 14 residues. In germline, CDR1 is SGHTA, CDR2 FQGTGA. CDR3 amino acids: CASSLQGYGTEAFF. The CDR3 nucleotides read TGTGCCAGCAGCTTACAGGGTTACGGCACTGAAGCTTTCTTT.

V gene TRBV6-1 combines with J gene TRBJ2-1; TRBD2 matches 11 bases. The CDR3 extends over 18 amino acids. The germline V gene has CDR1 MNHNS and CDR2 SASEGT. With V trimmed by 6 bases and J by 5 bases, 15 bases remained unmatched. The DNA of the CDR3 is TGTGCCAGCAGCGCCACGAACAGTCTACTAGCGGGAGACAATGAGCAGTTCTTC. It translates to CASSATNSLLAGDNEQFF.